These 21 T cell receptor beta chains were all obtained from the same sample, sequenced in a study of blood T cells in healthy people across ages. Combining a sample-barcoded 5' primer with a J-beta primer mix, a second PCR ran for roughly 7 to 11 cycles. Each CDR3 protein is one row after TCRdb ran MiXCR on the 5' RACE reads. This table holds 780,000 or so distinct CDR3 sequences, 50% to 65% found once. The material sequenced was blood. All receptors come from a man older than 75 in good health.

The sample holds a few counts of this clonotype. This chain connects TRBV6-5 to TRBJ2-5; 7 bases are shared with TRBD1. V lost 0 bases and J lost 2; bases outside the gene matches: 6. Germline V CDR1 and CDR2: MNHEY, SVGAGI. The CDR3 spans 16 residues. In DNA, the CDR3 is TGTGCCAGCAGTTACTCGACAGGGTGGGGGCAAGAGACCCAGTACTTC. This codes for CASSYSTGWGQETQYF.

The J gene is TRBJ1-1, the V gene TRBV12-3 or TRBV12-4; maybe TRBD1 (6 bases). This CDR3 contains 14 residues. V was pared by 7 bases and J by 0 bases, with 12 bases between. CDR3 amino acids: CASTGQLMNTEAFF. In nucleotides, the CDR3 is TGTGCCAGCACCGGACAGTTGATGAACACTGAAGCTTTCTTT.

For this clonotype: Mismatch with germline at one junction end may stem from a read error. This sequence joins TRBV24-1 and TRBJ2-5; TRBD1 matches 7 bases. The CDR3 totals 15 residues. CDR1 and CDR2 (germline): KGHDR, SFDVKD. The CDR3 region has the DNA TGTGCCTCCAGTGGAAACAGGGGCCTCCAAGAGACCCAGTACTTC. Translated, it gives CASSGNRGLQETQYF.

The CDR3 bases are TGCGCCAGCAGCGCCGTGGGACTATCCCTCGCCTCCTACAATGAGCAGTTCTTC. Encoded protein: CASSAVGLSLASYNEQFF. The genes are TRBV5-1 and TRBJ2-1, with 7 bases fitting TRBD2. The CDR3 length is 18 residues. The germline gives CDR1 SGHRS, CDR2 YFSETQ. J was trimmed by 0 bases and V by 4 bases; bases with no gene match: 13.

The chain employs TRBV2 and TRBJ2-3; 9 bases line up with TRBD2. Per the germline V gene, CDR1 is SNHLY and CDR2 is FYNNEI. The ends lost 6 bases at V and 1 base at J; junction bases unmatched: 14. The CDR3 is 18 amino acids. CDR3 nucleotides: TGTGCCAGCAGCGACCCGGTTCTTAAGCGGGGGGGCACAGATACGCAGTATTTT. The encoded protein is CASSDPVLKRGGTDTQYF.

The J gene is TRBJ1-6, the V gene TRBV20-1; 11 nucleotides line up with TRBD1. Germline CDR1 reads DFQATT; CDR2 reads SNEGSKA (reference sequence). The CDR3 runs 16 residues. V lost 5 bases and J lost 5; bases outside the gene matches: 8. CDR3 nucleotide sequence: TGCAGTGCTTTCCGGGACAGGGGGAACAATAATTCACCCCTCCACTTT. Residues: CSAFRDRGNNNSPLHF.

J is TRBJ2-1 and V is TRBV27; TRBD2 matches 9 bases. The V and J ends lost 3 bases and 6 bases, in that order; junction bases with no gene match: 18. The germline CDR1 and CDR2 sequences are MNHEY and SMNVEV (reference sequence). This CDR3 region has 19 residues. The CDR3: CASSLLTSGYGRLTNEQFF. For the CDR3, the DNA is TGTGCCAGCAGTTTGTTAACTAGCGGGTATGGCCGGCTCACCAATGAGCAGTTCTTC.

This sequence joins TRBV7-8 and TRBJ2-7; D is perhaps TRBD1 or TRBD2 (5 bases each). CDR1 is SGHVS and CDR2 is FQNEAQ in the germline V gene. V shed 0 bases and J shed 3 bases, with 12 bases lying between them. The CDR3 covers 15 residues. The CDR3 nucleotides read TGTGCCAGCAGCTTAGCTTTGGGGGAGATCTACGAGCAGTACTTC. Its protein is CASSLALGEIYEQYF.

The chain has TRBV12-3 or TRBV12-4 and TRBJ2-5; no reliable D call. Gene TRBJ2-7 matches the end of the DNA better, so the J call may be wrong. The CDR3 has 13 amino acids. This CDR3 is CASSGDRDNEQYF. The CDR3 bases are TGTGCCAGCAGTGGGGATCGCGACAACGAGCAGTACTTC.

J is TRBJ1-1 and V is TRBV20-1, with TRBD1 identical over 9 bases. There are 18 residues in the CDR3. Germline V gene data show CDR1 as DFQATT and CDR2 as SNEGSKA (reference sequence). V trimming: 6 bases; J trimming: 1 base; junction bases outside the gene matches: 18. The CDR3 sequence is CSALTGGGQGTGNTEAFF. CDR3 sequence (DNA): TGCAGTGCCTTAACCGGGGGGGGACAGGGTACTGGGAACACTGAAGCTTTCTTT.

There are a few counts of this clonotype. The chain links TRBV11-2 to TRBJ1-2; maybe TRBD1 (5 bases). Trimming stripped 0 bases from V and 8 bases from J, with 16 bases between. CDR1 is SGHAT and CDR2 is FQNNGV in the germline V gene. CDR3 length equals 15 residues. The CDR3: CASSLDPGRSWGYTF. The CDR3 DNA sequence: TGTGCCAGCAGCTTAGACCCAGGGAGGTCTTGGGGCTACACCTTC.

This clonotype was observed a single time. The CDR3 DNA follows: TGTGCCAACACCTTCGTGGGTTCTGGGGCCAACGTCCTGACTTTC. This sequence encodes CANTFVGSGANVLTF. V gene TRBV28 combines with J gene TRBJ2-6; D uncertain. Germline values: CDR1 MDHEN, CDR2 SYDVKM. This CDR3 comprises 15 residues. V was shortened by 10 bases and J by 1 base, with 14 bases between the two germline ends.

The J gene is TRBJ1-2, the V gene TRBV12-3 or TRBV12-4; D is unclear. The CDR3 sequence is 11 residues long. V was clipped by 6 bases and J by 8 bases, with 10 bases between them. CDR3 loop: CASSSPGGYTF. The DNA for the CDR3 is TGTGCCAGCAGCTCACCCGGAGGCTACACCTTC.

V gene TRBV3-1 combines with J gene TRBJ2-4; D is possibly TRBD1 (5 bases). The length of the CDR3 is 14 residues. Germline CDR1 reads LGHDT; CDR2 reads YNNKEL (reference sequence). V lost 0 bases and J lost 8, with 11 bases in between. The CDR3 reads CASSQDGQGDIQYF. The CDR3 DNA reads as TGTGCCAGCAGCCAAGATGGGCAGGGCGACATTCAGTACTTC.

This clonotype was counted a single time. The chain recombines TRBV20-1 with TRBJ2-7; D ambiguous. TRBJ2-5 explains the end of the DNA better; the J call may be wrong. The CDR3 covers 12 residues. In germline, CDR1 is DFQATT, CDR2 SNEGSKA (reference sequence). CDR3 in DNA: TGCAGTGCTAGTGAAGGTGGAGAGACCCAGTACTTC. The encoded protein is CSASEGGETQYF.

This chain links TRBV7-9 with TRBJ2-7; the match to TRBD1 covers 7 bases. With V trimmed by 5 bases and J by 5 bases, 6 bases remained unmatched. The CDR3 consists of 13 residues. Looked up from germline, CDR1 is SEHNR and CDR2 is FQNEAQ (reference sequence). DNA of the CDR3: TGTGCCAGCAGCCTAAGGGGGACAGACGAGCAGTACTTC. Translated: CASSLRGTDEQYF.

In this sample, this clonotype turned up a few times. The chain joins TRBV20-1 to TRBJ2-7; 9 bases align to TRBD2. V lost 6 bases to trimming and J lost 4 bases; unmatched junction nucleotides: 10. CDR1 and CDR2 (germline): DFQATT, SNEGSKA (reference sequence). CDR3 size: 14 residues. The DNA of the CDR3 is TGCAGTGCCAGGCCGGGACTAGCTAAATACGAGCAGTACTTC. Protein product: CSARPGLAKYEQYF.

The rearrangement links TRBV20-1 to TRBJ2-3; D is undetermined. CDR3 length: 12 residues. Germline CDR1 and CDR2: DFQATT and SNEGSKA (reference sequence). The V end lost 5 bases, the J end lost 1 base, and 7 bases lay between the germline ends. The CDR3 bases are TGCAGTGCTCCTAGGGGCACAGATACGCAGTATTTT. Its protein is CSAPRGTDTQYF.

This clonotype was seen only a few times. This chain connects TRBV29-1 to TRBJ2-7, with a tentative D call TRBD1 (5 bases). Germline V gene data show CDR1 as SQVTM and CDR2 as ANQGSEA. This CDR3 spans 14 amino acids. Trimming removed 0 bases from V and 2 bases from J, with 11 bases in between. As DNA, the CDR3 is TGCAGCGTTGAAGACAGGACACCTACCTACGAGCAGTACTTC. Translated: CSVEDRTPTYEQYF.

The chain carries TRBV7-9 and TRBJ2-7; 7 nucleotides line up with TRBD1. CDR1 is SEHNR, CDR2 FQNEAQ, per germline (reference sequence). The CDR3 totals 15 residues. Trimming removed 5 bases from V and 5 bases from J; junction bases left unmatched: 12. CDR3 in DNA: TGTGCCAGCAGCCTAGGACAGGCGGTCAGGCACGAGCAGTACTTC. Amino acids: CASSLGQAVRHEQYF.

The sample holds a few counts of this clonotype. This chain links TRBV7-6 with TRBJ2-7, with TRBD1 matching 10 bases. The CDR3 runs 18 residues. Germline CDR1 is SGHVS and CDR2 is FNYEAQ. Germline trimming cut 0 bases from V and 4 bases from J; bases unmatched to any gene: 12. CDR3 nucleotides: TGTGCCAGCAGCTTAGCCGCCCCGGGGGACAGGGGATGGTACGAGCAGTACTTC. Its translation is CASSLAAPGDRGWYEQYF.